The present TCR beta chain was sequenced within a study of blood T cell repertoires in COVID-19. Study background: In each case, the material was cDNA or gDNA derived from T cells, B-cell-depleted T cells, or PBMCs.

Original processing methods: Reference gene primers were amplified, and this amplification served to estimate nucleated cell counts. Produced via immunoSEQ multiplex PCR; TCRdb's table is partial and in-frame only. That table gives V, J and clone size, and the DNA gave D and trimming. This sample yields around 400,000 clones, of which roughly 90% are seen a single time; approximately 1.2% belongs to the top ten. This clone appeared a single time. V lost 6 bases and J lost 7; bases outside the gene matches: 10. Germline V gene data show CDR1 as MDHEN and CDR2 as SYDVKM. The CDR3 is 14 residues long. Material: peripheral blood. This TCR was recovered from a man aged 35 to 55 with acute or convalescent COVID-19. The chain has TRBV28 and TRBJ1-1; 8 bases align to TRBD1. CDR3 in amino acids: CASSQDREYSEAFF. The CDR3 DNA follows: TGTGCCAGCAGCCAGGACAGGGAGTATAGTGAAGCTTTCTTT.